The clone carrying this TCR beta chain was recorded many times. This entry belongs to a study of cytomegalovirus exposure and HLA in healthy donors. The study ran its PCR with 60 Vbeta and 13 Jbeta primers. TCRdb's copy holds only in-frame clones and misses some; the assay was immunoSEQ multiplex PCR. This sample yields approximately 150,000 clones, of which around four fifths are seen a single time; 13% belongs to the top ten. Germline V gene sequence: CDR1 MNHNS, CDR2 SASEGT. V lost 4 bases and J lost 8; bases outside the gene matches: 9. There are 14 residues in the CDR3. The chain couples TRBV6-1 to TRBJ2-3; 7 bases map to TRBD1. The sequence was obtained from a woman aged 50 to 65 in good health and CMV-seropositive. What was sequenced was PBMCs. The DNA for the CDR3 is TGTGCCAGCAGTGTCCGACAGGGCTCTGTTACGCAGTATTTT. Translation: CASSVRQGSVTQYF.